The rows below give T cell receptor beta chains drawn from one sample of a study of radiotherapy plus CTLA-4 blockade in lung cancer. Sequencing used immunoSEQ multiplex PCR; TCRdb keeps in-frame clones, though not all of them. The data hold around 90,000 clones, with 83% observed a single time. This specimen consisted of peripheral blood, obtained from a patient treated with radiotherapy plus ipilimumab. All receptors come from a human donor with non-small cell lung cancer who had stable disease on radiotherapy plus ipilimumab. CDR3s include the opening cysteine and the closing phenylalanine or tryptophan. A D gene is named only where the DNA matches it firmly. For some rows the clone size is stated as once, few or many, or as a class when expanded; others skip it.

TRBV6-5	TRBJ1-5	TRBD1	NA	CASSYSQGAGQPQHF	TGTGCCAGCAGTTACTCACAGGGGGCAGGTCAGCCCCAGCATTTT
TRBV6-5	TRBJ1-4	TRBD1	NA	CASSRDRVNEKLFF	TGTGCCAGCAGCCGGGACAGGGTTAATGAAAAACTGTTTTTT
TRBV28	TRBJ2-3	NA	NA	CASRAGYSTDTQYF	TGTGCCAGCAGGGCGGGATATTCCACAGATACGCAGTATTTT
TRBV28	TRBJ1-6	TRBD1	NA	CASSPDRGASPLHF	TGTGCCAGCAGTCCCGACAGGGGTGCTTCACCCCTCCACTTT
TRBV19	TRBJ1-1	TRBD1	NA	CASSLPGGPNTEAFF	TGTGCCAGTAGTCTTCCAGGGGGACCGAACACTGAAGCTTTCTTT
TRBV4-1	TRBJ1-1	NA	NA	CASSQDVATRTEAFF	TGCGCCAGCAGCCAAGATGTGGCTACGAGGACTGAAGCTTTCTTT
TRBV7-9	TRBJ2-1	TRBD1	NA	CASSRGQGSYNEQFF	TGTGCCAGCAGCCGTGGACAGGGCTCCTACAATGAGCAGTTCTTC
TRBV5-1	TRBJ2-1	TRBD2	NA	CASSLTSGYNEQFF	TGCGCCAGCAGCTTGACTAGCGGCTACAATGAGCAGTTCTTC
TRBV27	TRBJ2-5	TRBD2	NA	CASSLSSGGAFGETQYF	TGTGCCAGCAGTTTATCTAGCGGGGGGGCCTTTGGGGAGACCCAGTACTTC
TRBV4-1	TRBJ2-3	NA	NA	CASSPGGGGFTDTQYF	TGCGCCAGCAGCCCCGGGGGAGGGGGCTTCACAGATACGCAGTATTTT
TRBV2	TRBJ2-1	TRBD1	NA	CASYTPEGQGYNEQFF	TGTGCCAGCTACACCCCGGAGGGACAGGGGTACAATGAGCAGTTCTTC
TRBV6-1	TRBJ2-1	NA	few	CASRDNIAYEQFF	TGTGCCAGCAGAGACAACATAGCCTATGAGCAGTTCTTC
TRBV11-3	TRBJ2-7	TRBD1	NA	CASSLGVGDRESSPNYEQYF	TGTGCCAGCAGCTTGGGGGTCGGCGACAGGGAAAGTTCCCCAAACTACGAGCAGTACTTC
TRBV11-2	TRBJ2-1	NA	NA	CASSLSVQQRGDNEQFF	TGTGCCAGCAGCTTAAGTGTTCAACAGCGCGGCGACAATGAGCAGTTCTTC
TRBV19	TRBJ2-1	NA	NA	CASSIKNEQFF	TGTGCCAGTAGTATAAAGAATGAGCAGTTCTTC
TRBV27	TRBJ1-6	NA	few	CASSLSGESYNSPLHF	TGTGCCAGCAGTTTATCCGGGGAGTCCTATAATTCACCCCTCCACTTT
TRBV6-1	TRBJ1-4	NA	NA	CASSQRPSTNEKLFF	TGTGCCAGCAGTCAACGACCCTCAACTAATGAAAAACTGTTTTTT
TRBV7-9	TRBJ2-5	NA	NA	CASSQLTRGAETQYF	TGTGCCAGCAGCCAGTTGACGCGGGGAGCAGAGACCCAGTACTTC
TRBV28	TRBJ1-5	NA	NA	CASSSNSNQPQHF	TGTGCCAGCAGTTCAAATAGCAATCAGCCCCAGCATTTT
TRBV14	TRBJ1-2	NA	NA	CASSLSHSGRRMGYTF	TGTGCCAGCAGCCTTAGCCATTCGGGGCGAAGGATGGGCTACACCTTC
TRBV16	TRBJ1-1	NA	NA	CASSQSGQYTEAFF	TGTGCCAGCAGCCAATCGGGGCAGTACACTGAAGCTTTCTTT
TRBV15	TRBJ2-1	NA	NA	CATSRDLSQNNEQFF	TGTGCCACCAGCAGAGATTTAAGTCAGAACAATGAGCAGTTCTTC
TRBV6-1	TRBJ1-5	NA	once	CASSEVVGLLQHF	TGTGCCAGCAGTGAAGTTGTGGGTCTTCTCCAGCATTTT
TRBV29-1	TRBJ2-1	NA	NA	CSVRKESSYNEQFF	TGCAGCGTACGAAAGGAGAGCTCCTACAATGAGCAGTTCTTC
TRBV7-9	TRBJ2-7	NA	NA	CASSLNRGGEQYF	TGTGCCAGCAGCTTAAACAGGGGGGGAGAGCAGTACTTC
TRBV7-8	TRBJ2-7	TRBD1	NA	CASSFGQGTSYEQYF	TGTGCCAGCAGTTTTGGACAGGGAACATCCTACGAGCAGTACTTC